Listed here are 22 T cell receptor beta chains from one sample, sequenced in a study of blood T cells in healthy people across ages. A J-beta primer mix and a sample-barcoded 5' primer were used in a second PCR of about 7 to 11 cycles. MiXCR, applied by TCRdb to the 5' RACE reads, yields one record per CDR3 protein. The table has about 1.6 million distinct CDR3 sequences, 30% to 35% seen once; the top ten hold around 11%. The sample was blood. These receptors came from a woman aged 25 to 39 in good health.

V and J are TRBV27 and TRBJ2-7; 7 bases are shared with TRBD2. This CDR3 contains 14 residues. Germline V lookup: CDR1 MNHEY, CDR2 SMNVEV (reference sequence). V was clipped by 5 bases and J by 5 bases; unmatched bases: 9. The CDR3 loop is CASSRGGRSDEQYF. CDR3 bases: TGTGCCAGCAGTAGGGGCGGGAGATCGGACGAGCAGTACTTC.

The rearrangement uses TRBV9 and TRBJ1-1; D is possibly TRBD1 (5 bases). The CDR3 covers 15 residues. Germline V gene sequence: CDR1 SGDLS, CDR2 YYNGEE. Trimming shortened V by 5 bases and J by 5 bases, and 19 bases separated the two germline ends. CDR3 nucleotides: TGTGCCAGCAGGGCTACAGGTTCAGGGTGGACTGAAGCTTTCTTT. Translation gives CASRATGSGWTEAFF.

This rearrangement joins TRBV30 to TRBJ1-1; D perhaps matches TRBD1 (6 bases). Trimming removed 1 base from V and 4 bases from J, with 10 bases in between. Germline loops: CDR1 GTSNPN, CDR2 SVGIG (reference sequence). The length of the CDR3 is 13 residues. DNA for the CDR3: TGTGCCTGGAGTGGGGAGACAGGCACTGAAGCTTTCTTT. Translated: CAWSGETGTEAFF. The full variable domain, rest sourced from reference TRBV30 and TRBJ1-1, is SQTIHQWPATLVQPVGSPLSLECTVEGTSNPNLYWYRQAAGRGLQLLFYSVGIGQISSEVPQNLSASRPQDRQFILSSKKLLLSDSGFYLCAWSGETGTEAFFGQGTRLTVV.

The rearrangement links TRBV12-3 or TRBV12-4 to TRBJ1-1, with no clear D. Between the trimmed V and J ends, which lost 3 bases and 5 bases, there was a span of 7 bases. There are 12 residues in the CDR3. CDR3 protein: CASSFGKTEAFF. The CDR3 bases are TGTGCCAGCAGTTTTGGGAAAACTGAAGCTTTCTTT.

The V gene is TRBV6-1, the J gene TRBJ2-3; D possibly corresponds to TRBD2 (6 bases). CDR3 length: 21 amino acids. The V end was cut by 5 bases, the J end by 3 bases, with 33 bases between. The germline V gene has CDR1 MNHNS and CDR2 SASEGT. The CDR3 DNA reads TGTGCCAGCAGTACGCAGGTTAAGGGGTCTTACCTAGCGCTCGGAACAGATACGCAGTATTTT. Protein: CASSTQVKGSYLALGTDTQYF.

This clonotype was seen at least ten times. The V and J genes are TRBV29-1 and TRBJ2-7; D is unresolved. Trimming pared 4 bases from V and 4 bases from J, leaving 14 bases between. The germline V gene has CDR1 SQVTM and CDR2 ANQGSEA. The CDR3 is 13 residues long. The CDR3 region is CSVVRDSDYEQYF. For the CDR3, the DNA is TGCAGCGTTGTTAGAGACTCCGATTACGAGCAGTACTTC.

This chain links TRBV20-1 with TRBJ2-3; D assignment may be TRBD1 or TRBD2 (5 bases each). Per the germline V gene, CDR1 is DFQATT and CDR2 is SNEGSKA (reference sequence). There are 15 residues in the CDR3. V was cut by 0 bases and J by 4 bases, with 14 bases left in between. CDR3 bases: TGCAGTGCTAGAGATGAGGGGAAGGTTGCAGATACGCAGTATTTT. Translated: CSARDEGKVADTQYF.

The V and J genes are TRBV10-3 and TRBJ2-1; tentatively, D is TRBD2 (5 bases). The germline CDR1 and CDR2 sequences are ENHRY and SYGVKD. V gave up 3 bases and J gave up 4 bases, with 13 bases separating them. The CDR3 covers 15 residues. The CDR3 sequence is CAISDGRRNYNEQFF. CDR3 nucleotides: TGTGCCATCAGTGATGGGAGAAGGAATTACAATGAGCAGTTCTTC.

This chain links TRBV11-2 with TRBJ2-1; D perhaps matches TRBD2 (6 bases). The V end was cut by 1 base, the J end by 6 bases, with 13 bases between. This CDR3 is 15 amino acids long. CDR1 is SGHAT and CDR2 is FQNNGV in the germline V gene. DNA of the CDR3: TGTGCCAGCAGCTTAGCGGTCGGGGGTTCCAATGAGCAGTTCTTC. The encoded protein is CASSLAVGGSNEQFF. The variable domain in full, with the rest retrieved from reference TRBV11-2 and TRBJ2-1, is EAGVAQSPRYKIIEKRQSVAFWCNPISGHATLYWYQQILGQGPKLLIQFQNNGVVDDSQLPKDRFSAERLKGVDSTLKIQPAKLEDSAVYLCASSLAVGGSNEQFFGPGTRLTVL.

This clonotype occurred a few times. V gene TRBV4-1 combines with J gene TRBJ2-3; tentative D call: TRBD1 (5 bases). The CDR3 has 16 residues. Germline loops: CDR1 MGHRA, CDR2 YSYEKL. V gave up 3 bases and J gave up 1 base, with 14 bases separating them. This CDR3 reads CASSHLRVPGTDTQYF. Here the CDR3 DNA reads TGCGCCAGCAGCCACCTCAGGGTACCGGGCACAGATACGCAGTATTTT.

This chain uses TRBV3-1 with TRBJ1-1; the D gene is possibly TRBD1 (6 bases). The CDR3 sequence is 12 residues long. The germline CDR1 and CDR2 sequences are LGHDT and YNNKEL (reference sequence). Trimming removed 1 base at V and 10 bases at J, with 10 bases between. DNA of the CDR3: TGTGCCAGCAGCCAAGTTCAAGGGGGAGCTTTCTTT. This encodes CASSQVQGGAFF.

This clonotype has more than one count but fewer than ten. This sequence joins TRBV30 and TRBJ2-7; D gene unclear. Trimming left V 3 bases short and J 1 base short, with 10 bases between. The CDR3 extends over 13 amino acids. Germline CDR1 and CDR2: GTSNPN and SVGIG (reference sequence). DNA of the CDR3: TGTGCCTGGAGGACTCAACATTCCTACGAGCAGTACTTC. The encoded protein is CAWRTQHSYEQYF.

This chain uses TRBV20-1 with TRBJ2-7, with TRBD1 matching over 7 bases. V lost 7 bases, J lost 3 bases, and 12 bases stayed unmatched. Germline V gives CDR1 DFQATT, CDR2 SNEGSKA (reference sequence). This CDR3 contains 14 residues. CDR3 nucleotide sequence: TGCAGTGTCCCACCTGGACAGGTGGGCTACGAGCAGTACTTC. Amino acids: CSVPPGQVGYEQYF.

Comment on this clonotype: An end of the junction does not agree with germline; a read error may underlie this. The chain links TRBV6-1 to TRBJ2-5; either TRBD1 or TRBD2 may fit D (5 bases each). This CDR3 region has 15 residues. Germline V lookup: CDR1 MNHNS, CDR2 SASEGT. CDR3 sequence: CVSSEGRGRQETQYF. Written as DNA, the CDR3 is TGTGTCAGCAGTGAAGGTAGGGGACGTCAAGAGACCCAGTACTTC.

The chain has TRBV13 and TRBJ2-7; 9 bases agree with TRBD1. With V trimmed by 5 bases and J by 5 bases, 7 bases remained unmatched. The CDR3 runs 14 residues. From germline, CDR1 is PRHDT and CDR2 FYEKMQ (reference sequence). CDR3 amino acids: CASSDRDRVHEQYF. In DNA, the CDR3 is TGTGCCAGCAGCGACCGGGACAGGGTCCACGAGCAGTACTTC.

This clonotype was seen a few times. The chain combines TRBV7-2 with TRBJ2-2; TRBD2 matches at 7 bases. The germline CDR1 and CDR2 sequences are SGHTA and FQGNSA. V trimming: 1 base; J trimming: 0 bases; junction bases outside the gene matches: 5. This CDR3 spans 17 amino acids. CDR3 bases: TGTGCCAGCAGCTTAGGTAGTAGCGGGCCGAACACCGGGGAGCTGTTTTTT. This sequence encodes CASSLGSSGPNTGELFF.

In its sample, this clonotype was seen many times. V usage is TRBV4-1 and J usage is TRBJ2-7; D not resolved. The ends were cut back, 5 bases at V and 2 bases at J, with 13 bases in the middle. The CDR3 runs to 14 residues. Germline V gives CDR1 MGHRA, CDR2 YSYEKL. CDR3 region: CASSYDWQTYEQYF. The CDR3 bases are TGCGCCAGCAGCTACGACTGGCAGACCTACGAGCAGTACTTC.

The rearrangement links TRBV28 to TRBJ2-5; TRBD2 aligns across 7 bases. J lost 5 bases, V lost 6 bases, and 12 bases had no gene match. Germline CDR1 MDHEN, CDR2 SYDVKM. This CDR3 spans 15 amino acids. Here the CDR3 reads CASSSPASSGETQYF. CDR3 DNA: TGTGCCAGCAGCTCCCCGGCCAGTAGCGGGGAGACCCAGTACTTC.

This rearrangement joins TRBV7-8 to TRBJ1-2; D perhaps matches TRBD1 (5 bases). The CDR3 is 14 residues long. The V gene lost 1 base and the J gene lost 6 bases, with 12 bases spanning the gap. The germline V gene encodes CDR1 SGHVS and CDR2 FQNEAQ. The CDR3 protein is CASSLGAGKDGYTF. CDR3 DNA: TGTGCCAGCAGCTTAGGGGCAGGGAAGGATGGCTACACCTTC.

The rearrangement uses TRBV29-1 and TRBJ2-3; tentatively, D is TRBD1 (6 bases). Trimming left V 7 bases short and J 3 bases short, with 17 bases between. This CDR3 region has 14 residues. Per the germline V gene, CDR1 is SQVTM and CDR2 is ANQGSEA. CDR3 DNA: TGCAGCGGGGGGCATGGGGGTCAGACAGATACGCAGTATTTT. It specifies CSGGHGGQTDTQYF.

V is TRBV12-3 or TRBV12-4 and J is TRBJ2-1; 10 bases align to TRBD2. The CDR3 extends over 15 amino acids. J lost 7 bases, V lost 2 bases, and 5 bases had no gene match. CDR3 loop: CASSLISAGGNEQFF. The DNA of the CDR3 is TGTGCCAGCAGTTTAATTTCAGCGGGGGGGAATGAGCAGTTCTTC.

There are many counts of this clonotype. The CDR3 loop reads CASSGGTSGYNEQFF. CDR3 in DNA: TGTGCCAGCAGCGGCGGGACTAGCGGGTACAATGAGCAGTTCTTC. The V call is TRBV27, the J call TRBJ2-1; the match to TRBD2 covers 12 bases. Germline CDR1 reads MNHEY; CDR2 reads SMNVEV (reference sequence). The CDR3 extends over 15 amino acids. V lost 6 bases and J lost 4; bases outside the gene matches: 4.